This T cell receptor beta chain was found in a study of blood T cell repertoires in COVID-19. Turning to the study itself: COVID-19 samples collected from the United States, Italy and Spain covered acute and convalescent phases. In each case, the material was cDNA or gDNA derived from T cells, B-cell-depleted T cells, or PBMCs.

As originally analysed: It was from reference gene primer amplification that nucleated cell counts were estimated. The table came from immunoSEQ multiplex PCR; TCRdb's copy has only in-frame clones and leaves some out. V, J and clone size reflect that table, while D and trimming were determined from the DNA. The top ten clones hold 6.2% of a sample with 200,000 to 250,000 clones, roughly nine tenths of them seen once. This CDR3 spans 15 amino acids. Germline values: CDR1 SNHLY, CDR2 FYNNEI. Trimming removed 1 base at V and 8 bases at J, with 14 bases between. Sequencing was done on a sample of peripheral blood. The chain uses TRBV2 and TRBJ1-4; D ambiguous. The TCR originated in a man aged 60-69 years with acute or convalescent COVID-19. The CDR3 coding sequence is TGTGCCAGCAGTGAAGGGTTGGGCCATGGGGAAAAACTGTTTTTT. Its translation is CASSEGLGHGEKLFF.